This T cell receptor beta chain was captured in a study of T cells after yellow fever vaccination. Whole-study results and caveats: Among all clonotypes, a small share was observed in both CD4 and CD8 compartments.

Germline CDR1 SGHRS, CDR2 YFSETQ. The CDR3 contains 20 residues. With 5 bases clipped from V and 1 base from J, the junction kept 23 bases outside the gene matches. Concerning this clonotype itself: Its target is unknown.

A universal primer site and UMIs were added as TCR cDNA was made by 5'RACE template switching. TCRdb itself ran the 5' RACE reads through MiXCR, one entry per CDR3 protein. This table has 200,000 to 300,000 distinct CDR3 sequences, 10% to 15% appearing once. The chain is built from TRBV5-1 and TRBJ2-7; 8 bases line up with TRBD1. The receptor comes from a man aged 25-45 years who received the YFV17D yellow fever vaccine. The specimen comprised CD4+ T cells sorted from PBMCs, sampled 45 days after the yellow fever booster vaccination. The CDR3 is CASRGSPGGAWTLSSYEQYF. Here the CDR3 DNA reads TGCGCCAGCAGAGGATCCCCAGGGGGCGCTTGGACTCTCAGTTCCTACGAGCAGTACTTC.